These 13 T cell receptor beta chains share one sample of origin, sequenced in a study of cytomegalovirus exposure and HLA in healthy donors. PCR amplification relied on 60 Vbeta primers (plus 13 Jbeta primers). The data were produced by immunoSEQ multiplex PCR, yet TCRdb's version contains in-frame clones alone and is incomplete. The sample yields 150,000 to 200,000 clones, 81% seen once. The sample comprised PBMCs. These receptor sequences come from a man aged 50 or older in good health and CMV-seropositive.

This clone has more than one count but fewer than ten. The V call is TRBV30, the J call TRBJ1-2, with a tentative D call TRBD1 (6 bases). The CDR3 extends over 12 amino acids. Per germline, CDR1 GTSNPN and CDR2 SVGIG (reference sequence). The V end was cut by 5 bases, the J end by 10 bases, with 17 bases between. The CDR3 bases are TGTGCCTGGGGACAGTCGGGAGGGCCCTACACCTTC. This gives the protein CAWGQSGGPYTF. Full variable domain (remainder filled in from reference TRBV30 and TRBJ1-2): SQTIHQWPATLVQPVGSPLSLECTVEGTSNPNLYWYRQAAGRGLQLLFYSVGIGQISSEVPQNLSASRPQDRQFILSSKKLLLSDSGFYLCAWGQSGGPYTFGSGTRLTVV.

The J gene is TRBJ2-5, the V gene TRBV2; D remains unclear. Per germline, CDR1 SNHLY and CDR2 FYNNEI. CDR3 size: 11 residues. Trimming cost V 9 bases and J 5 bases, with 10 bases left between them. This CDR3 reads CARETRETQYF. The CDR3 DNA sequence: TGTGCCAGGGAGACGCGGGAGACCCAGTACTTC.

This clone appeared a single time. The chain employs TRBV6-1 and TRBJ1-2, with 8 bases lining up with TRBD1. This CDR3 has 13 amino acids. The germline CDR1 and CDR2 sequences are MNHNS and SASEGT. V shed 3 bases and J 8 bases; nucleotides not matched to a gene: 5. The CDR3 region has the DNA TGTGCCAGCAGTGATTCGACAGGGGTCGGCTACACCTTC. This translates into CASSDSTGVGYTF.

The rearrangement joins TRBV21-1 to TRBJ2-5; the D call in the table, TRBD1, was not verified against the DNA. TRBV21-1 is noted as a pseudogene. The CDR3 covers 14 residues. In nucleotides, the CDR3 is TGTGCCAGCAGCAAAGCCCAGGGTAAGGGGACCCAGTACTTC. It translates to CASSKAQGKGTQYF.

As concerns this clone: Other nucleotide sequences from this sample produce the same CDR3. This sequence joins TRBV28 and TRBJ1-5; D gene ambiguous. The V end lost 6 bases, the J end lost 4 bases, and 13 bases lay between the germline ends. There are 14 residues in the CDR3. Germline V gene data show CDR1 as MDHEN and CDR2 as SYDVKM. The CDR3 loop reads CASRVGGGNQPQHF. CDR3 nucleotides: TGTGCCAGCAGGGTAGGAGGCGGGAATCAGCCCCAGCATTTT.

CDR3: CASSLLRGSGYTF. CDR3 bases: TGTGCCAGCAGTCTCCTCAGGGGATCTGGCTACACCTTC. This chain joins TRBV6-5 and TRBJ1-2; the D gene is possibly TRBD1 (6 bases). Trimming pared 5 bases from V and 7 bases from J, leaving 14 bases between. Germline V CDR1 and CDR2: MNHEY, SVGAGI. The CDR3 consists of 13 residues.

The rearrangement uses TRBV7-9 and TRBJ1-1, with D unresolved. From germline, CDR1 is SEHNR and CDR2 FQNEAQ (reference sequence). The CDR3 has 12 amino acids. V was shortened by 5 bases and J by 11 bases, with 15 bases between the two germline ends. This CDR3 is CASSAGWNGAFF. The DNA for the CDR3 is TGTGCCAGCAGCGCCGGATGGAACGGGGCTTTCTTT.

This clone has a single count. The CDR3 reads CASSLGGQAETLHF. The CDR3 coding sequence is TGTGCCAGCAGTTTAGGGGGACAGGCGGAGACTCTGCACTTT. The V and J genes are TRBV28 and TRBJ1-6; TRBD1 matches 8 bases. V shed 2 bases and J 19 bases; nucleotides not matched to a gene: 13. CDR3 length: 14 amino acids. Per germline, CDR1 MDHEN and CDR2 SYDVKM.

V gene TRBV4-1 combines with J gene TRBJ1-4; 7 bases match TRBD1. V shed 4 bases and J 0 bases; nucleotides not matched to a gene: 11. Germline assignment: CDR1 MGHRA and CDR2 YSYEKL. This CDR3 is 18 amino acids long. The CDR3 is CASSRPYGTAATNEKLFF. The DNA of the CDR3 is TGCGCCAGCAGCCGACCGTACGGGACAGCGGCAACTAATGAAAAACTGTTTTTT.

The genes are TRBV27 and TRBJ2-7, with 8 bases matching TRBD2. CDR1 and CDR2 from the germline V gene are MNHEY and SMNVEV (reference sequence). This CDR3 is 23 amino acids long. Trimming took 5 bases from V and 5 from J; bases not matched to a gene: 35. The CDR3 nucleotides are TGTGCCAGCAGTCCCCGGGAGGGTGGGGGTTTAATAACGGCAATTATTGGGGTTAACGAGCAGTACTTC. Translation: CASSPREGGGLITAIIGVNEQYF.

The CDR3 DNA sequence: TGTGCCAGCAGTCCGAGGGGGCCTGGGGCCAACGTCCTGACTTTC. Its protein product is CASSPRGPGANVLTF. This rearrangement joins TRBV28 to TRBJ2-6; 7 nucleotides align to TRBD1. Germline values: CDR1 MDHEN, CDR2 SYDVKM. This CDR3 contains 15 residues. V gave up 5 bases and J gave up 2 bases; unmatched junction bases: 3.

V gene TRBV12-2 combines with J gene TRBJ2-3; the table's D call of TRBD2 was not tested on the DNA. TRBV12-2 is an annotated pseudogene. The CDR3 is 18 residues long. This CDR3 reads CASRFPREGLAGTDTQYF. As DNA, the CDR3 is TGTGCAAGTCGCTTCCCGCGGGAGGGCCTGGCGGGCACAGATACGCAGTATTTT.

This chain connects TRBV6-5 to TRBJ2-7, with 8 bases aligning to TRBD1. V dropped 5 bases and J dropped 1; count of bases not matched to a gene: 4. This CDR3 comprises 14 residues. In germline, CDR1 is MNHEY, CDR2 SVGAGI. CDR3 sequence: CASSPGQGSYEQYF. CDR3 in DNA: TGTGCCAGCAGTCCCGGACAGGGTTCCTACGAGCAGTACTTC.